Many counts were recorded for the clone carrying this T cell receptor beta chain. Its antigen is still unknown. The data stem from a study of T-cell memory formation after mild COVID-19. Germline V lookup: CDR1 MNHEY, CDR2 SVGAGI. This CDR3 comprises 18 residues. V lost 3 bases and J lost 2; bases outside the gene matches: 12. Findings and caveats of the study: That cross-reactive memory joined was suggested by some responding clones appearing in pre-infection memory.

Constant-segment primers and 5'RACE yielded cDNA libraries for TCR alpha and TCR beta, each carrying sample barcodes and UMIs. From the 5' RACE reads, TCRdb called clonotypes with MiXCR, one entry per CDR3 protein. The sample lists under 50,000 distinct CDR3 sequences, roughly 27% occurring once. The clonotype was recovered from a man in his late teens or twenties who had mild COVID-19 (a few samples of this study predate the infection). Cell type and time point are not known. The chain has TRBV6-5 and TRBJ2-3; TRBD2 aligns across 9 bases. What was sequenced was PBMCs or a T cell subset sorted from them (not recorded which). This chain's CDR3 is CASSYTAGGGAHTDTQYF. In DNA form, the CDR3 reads TGTGCCAGCAGTTATACGGCTGGCGGGGGGGCCCACACAGATACGCAGTATTTT.